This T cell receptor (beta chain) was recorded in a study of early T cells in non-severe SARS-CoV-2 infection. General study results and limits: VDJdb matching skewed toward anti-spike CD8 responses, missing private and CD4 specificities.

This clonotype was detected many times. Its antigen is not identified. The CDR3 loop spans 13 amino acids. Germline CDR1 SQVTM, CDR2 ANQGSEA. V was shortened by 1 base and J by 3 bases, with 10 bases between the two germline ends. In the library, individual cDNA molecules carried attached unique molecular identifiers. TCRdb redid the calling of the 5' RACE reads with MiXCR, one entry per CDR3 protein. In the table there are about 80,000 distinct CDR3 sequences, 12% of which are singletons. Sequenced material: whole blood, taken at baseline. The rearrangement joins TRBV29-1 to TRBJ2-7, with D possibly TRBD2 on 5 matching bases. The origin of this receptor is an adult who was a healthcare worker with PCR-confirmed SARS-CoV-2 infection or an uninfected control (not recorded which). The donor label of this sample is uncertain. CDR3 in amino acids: CSVEGGAIYEQYF. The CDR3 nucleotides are TGCAGCGTTGAAGGGGGAGCCATCTACGAGCAGTACTTC.